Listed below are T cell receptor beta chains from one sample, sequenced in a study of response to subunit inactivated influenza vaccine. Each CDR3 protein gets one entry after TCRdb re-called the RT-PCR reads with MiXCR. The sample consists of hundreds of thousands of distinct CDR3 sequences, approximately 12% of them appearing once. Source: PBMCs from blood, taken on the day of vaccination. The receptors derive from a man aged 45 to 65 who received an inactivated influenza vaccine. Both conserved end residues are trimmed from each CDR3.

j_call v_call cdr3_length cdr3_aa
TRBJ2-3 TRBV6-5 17 ASSYPLLSGRESTDTQY
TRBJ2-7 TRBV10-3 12 AISPGQGTYEQY
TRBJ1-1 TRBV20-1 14 SARGAITRVNTEAF
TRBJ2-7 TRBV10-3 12 AISSGLADYEQY
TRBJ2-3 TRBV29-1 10 SVDFGTDTQY
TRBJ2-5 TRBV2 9 ASRQTETQY
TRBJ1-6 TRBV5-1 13 ASSLFGPPDSPLH
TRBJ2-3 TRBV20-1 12 SASGDRGTDTQY
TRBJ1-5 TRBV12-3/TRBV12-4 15 ASSLMTGYRSNQPQH
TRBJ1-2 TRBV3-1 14 ASSPGQGTFFYGYT
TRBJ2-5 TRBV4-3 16 ASSQELRRGRGGETQY
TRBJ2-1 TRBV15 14 ATSRARQGTYNEQF
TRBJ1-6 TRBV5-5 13 ASSFSGQENSPLH
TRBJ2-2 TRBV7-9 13 ASRSGGQVAGELF
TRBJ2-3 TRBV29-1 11 SVVGRNTDTQY
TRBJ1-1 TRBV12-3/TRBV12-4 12 ASSRDGGLVEAF
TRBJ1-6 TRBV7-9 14 ASSTWLGQGQSPLH
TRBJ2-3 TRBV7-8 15 ASSSLGLGTSTDTQY
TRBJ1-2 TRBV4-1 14 ASSQGPNARLYGYT
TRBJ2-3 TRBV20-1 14 SARPTGSGLADTQY
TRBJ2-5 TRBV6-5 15 ASSYSGGSGTRRVQY
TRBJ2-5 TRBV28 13 ASSLLAGIQETQY
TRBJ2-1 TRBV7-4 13 ASSRERERYNEQF
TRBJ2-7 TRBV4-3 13 ASSLDGSELYEQY
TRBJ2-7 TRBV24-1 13 ATSDPHGPKAEQY
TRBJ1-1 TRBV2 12 ASSATGARGSAF
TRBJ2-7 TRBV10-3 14 AISEGVGLAGAEQY
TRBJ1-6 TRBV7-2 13 ASSPRTGAFSPLH
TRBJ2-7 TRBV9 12 ASSVTVGGGEQY
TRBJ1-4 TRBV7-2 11 ASRIATNEKLF
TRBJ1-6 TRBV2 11 ASSGRQDSPLH
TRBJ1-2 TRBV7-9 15 ATQFILIAQGGYGYT
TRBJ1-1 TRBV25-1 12 ASSEYEDDTEAF
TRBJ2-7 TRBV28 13 ASSLLRLAGFEQY
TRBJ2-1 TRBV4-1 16 ASSLLMVWLAGENEQF
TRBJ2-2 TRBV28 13 ASSAFGPSTGELF
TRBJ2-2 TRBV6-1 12 ASSERADTGELF
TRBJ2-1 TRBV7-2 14 ASSLSSGGPYNEQF
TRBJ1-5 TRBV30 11 AWSRDRNQPQH
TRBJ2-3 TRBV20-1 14 SARDRWGTRTDTQY
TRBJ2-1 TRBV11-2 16 ASSAKFGSESSYNEQF
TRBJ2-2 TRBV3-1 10 ASSQSWGELF
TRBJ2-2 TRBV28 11 ATGGLNTGELF
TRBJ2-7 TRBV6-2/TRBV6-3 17 ASSYPTKLGVRNWYEQY
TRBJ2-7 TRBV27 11 ASSHRAPYEQY
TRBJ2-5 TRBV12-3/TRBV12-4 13 ASSLGTSGSGTQY
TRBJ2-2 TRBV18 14 ASSLTFDPRAGELF